Listed here are 32 T cell receptor beta chains from one sample, sequenced in a study of T cell repertoires in cytomegalovirus infection. TCRdb reprocessed the reads with MiXCR, giving one entry per CDR3 protein. The sample lists about 190,000 distinct CDR3 sequences; 9.5% were seen once. Sequenced input: PBMCs. These receptors originate from a human donor in good health (CMV status not recorded). Some clones in this sample may be carry-over from other donors' samples.

In its sample, this clonotype was seen many times. This chain joins TRBV14 and TRBJ1-1; 9 nucleotides align to TRBD1. Germline loops: CDR1 SGHDN, CDR2 FVKESK. The CDR3 contains 15 residues. The V and J ends lost 1 base and 5 bases, in that order; junction bases with no gene match: 5. The CDR3 here is CASSQAGTGSTEAFF. In DNA, the CDR3 is TGTGCCAGCAGCCAAGCCGGGACAGGGTCGACTGAAGCTTTCTTT.

This clonotype came up many times. The J gene is TRBJ2-1, the V gene TRBV7-2; TRBD2 aligns across 12 bases. The CDR3 length is 15 residues. V shed 5 bases and J 12 bases; nucleotides not matched to a gene: 11. CDR1 and CDR2 (germline): SGHTA, FQGNSA. This CDR3 reads CASSQTSGRSGAQFF. CDR3 in DNA: TGTGCCAGCAGCCAGACTAGCGGGAGATCGGGGGCGCAGTTCTTC. The variable domain in full, with the rest retrieved from reference TRBV7-2 and TRBJ2-1, is GAGVSQSPSNKVTEKGKDVELRCDPISGHTALYWYRQSLGQGLEFLIYFQGNSAPDKSGLPSDRFSAERTGGSVSTLTIQRTQQEDSAVYLCASSQTSGRSGAQFFGPGTRLTVL.

This CDR3 reads CASSFGPKNQPQHF. The CDR3 coding sequence is TGTGCCAGCAGCTTTGGGCCGAAGAATCAGCCCCAGCATTTT. The chain employs TRBV5-6 and TRBJ1-5; D is unresolved. The CDR3 totals 14 residues. Per the germline V gene, CDR1 is SGHDT and CDR2 is YYEEEE. Trimming shortened V by 2 bases and J by 4 bases, and 10 bases separated the two germline ends.

This clonotype was seen at least ten times. V gene TRBV7-2 combines with J gene TRBJ1-4; D unclear. Germline V gene lookup returns CDR1 SGHTA and CDR2 FQGNSA. V gave up 5 bases and J gave up 4 bases, with 20 bases separating them. The CDR3 totals 17 residues. CDR3 bases: TGTGCCAGCAGCCCAGGACGTACCACCGCTATTAATGAAAAACTGTTTTTT. It yields the protein CASSPGRTTAINEKLFF.

This clonotype occurred many times. The V gene is TRBV7-6, the J gene TRBJ2-2; maybe TRBD2 (7 bases). The CDR3 is 13 amino acids. Trimming took 5 bases from V and 5 from J, leaving 9 bases between them. CDR1 and CDR2 from the germline V gene are SGHVS and FNYEAQ. The CDR3 reads CASSRGATGELFF. CDR3 coding DNA: TGTGCCAGCAGCCGGGGGGCAACCGGGGAGCTGTTTTTT.

This clonotype has a count of ten or more. This chain links TRBV6-6 with TRBJ2-5, with TRBD2 matching over 8 bases. Germline assignment: CDR1 MNHNY and CDR2 SVGAGI (reference sequence). The CDR3 is 17 amino acids. V shed 2 bases, J shed 4 bases, and the junction held 12 bases outside the gene matches. The DNA for the CDR3 is TGTGCCAGCAGTTACAGTCAGCGGGAGACCTCAAGAGAGACCCAGTACTTC. This gives the protein CASSYSQRETSRETQYF.

This clonotype was observed at least ten times. V is TRBV19 and J is TRBJ1-2; 7 bases map to TRBD1. The germline V gene has CDR1 LNHDA and CDR2 SQIVND (reference sequence). J was trimmed by 5 bases and V by 3 bases; bases with no gene match: 9. The CDR3 covers 15 residues. The CDR3 loop is CASSIMGQWNYGYTF. Written as DNA, the CDR3 is TGTGCCAGTAGTATTATGGGACAGTGGAATTATGGCTACACCTTC.

This clonotype was observed at least ten times. The chain joins TRBV7-2 to TRBJ2-7; D is uncertain. Germline-derived CDR1 and CDR2 are SGHTA and FQGNSA. V lost 1 base, J lost 6 bases, and 7 bases lay in between. The CDR3 has 12 amino acids. DNA of the CDR3: TGTGCCAGCAGCTTAGAATTGGGCGAGCAGTACTTC. It specifies CASSLELGEQYF.

This clonotype was detected ten times or more. The chain employs TRBV5-6 and TRBJ1-1; the D gene is possibly TRBD1 (5 bases). This CDR3 spans 13 amino acids. Trimming left V 4 bases short and J 8 bases short, with 15 bases between. The V gene's germline CDR1 is SGHDT and CDR2 YYEEEE. Here the CDR3 reads CASSKRGIGEAFF. CDR3 nucleotides: TGTGCCAGCAGCAAGAGGGGTATCGGCGAAGCTTTCTTT.

Only a few counts were recorded for this clonotype. The chain has TRBV5-6 and TRBJ2-1; 10 nucleotides line up with TRBD1. V shed 4 bases and J 7 bases; nucleotides not matched to a gene: 8. The CDR3 is made up of 15 amino acids. Germline V CDR1 and CDR2: SGHDT, YYEEEE. The CDR3 loop reads CASSGGTGDSNEQFF. The CDR3 DNA sequence: TGTGCCAGCAGCGGGGGGACAGGGGATTCAAATGAGCAGTTCTTC. The full variable domain, rest sourced from reference TRBV5-6 and TRBJ2-1, is DAGVTQSPTHLIKTRGQQVTLRCSPKSGHDTVSWYQQALGQGPQFIFQYYEEEERQRGNFPDRFSGHQFPNYSSELNVNALLLGDSALYLCASSGGTGDSNEQFFGPGTRLTVL.

The V call is TRBV20-1, the J call TRBJ2-1; 14 bases fit TRBD2. Trimming took 6 bases from V and 7 from J; bases not matched to a gene: 8. CDR1 is DFQATT and CDR2 is SNEGSKA in the germline V gene (reference sequence). This CDR3 is built from 15 residues. CDR3 bases: TGCAGTGCCCTTGGGACTAGCGGGAGAAGTAATGAGCAGTTCTTC. Residues: CSALGTSGRSNEQFF.

This clonotype showed up just a few times. The genes are TRBV2 and TRBJ2-7, with D perhaps TRBD2 (5 bases). The CDR3 runs 13 residues. V was trimmed by 7 bases and J by 0 bases, leaving 10 bases between them. Germline V gene data show CDR1 as SNHLY and CDR2 as FYNNEI. CDR3 sequence: CASKGGYSYEQYF. CDR3 coding DNA: TGTGCCAGCAAGGGCGGGTACTCCTACGAGCAGTACTTC. Using reference TRBV2 and TRBJ2-7 for the parts outside the CDR3, the full variable domain is EPEVTQTPSHQVTQMGQEVILRCVPISNHLYFYWYRQILGQKVEFLVSFYNNEISEKSEIFDDQFSVERPDGSNFTLKIRSTKLEDSAMYFCASKGGYSYEQYFGPGTRLTVT.

This clonotype was seen ten or more times. V usage is TRBV18 and J usage is TRBJ2-5, with 7 bases identical to TRBD2. The CDR3 covers 14 residues. CDR1 is KGHSH, CDR2 LQKENI, per germline. The ends lost 3 bases at V and 1 base at J; junction bases unmatched: 2. In nucleotides, the CDR3 is TGTGCCAGCTCACCTGGACTAGTCCAAGAGACCCAGTACTTC. This sequence encodes CASSPGLVQETQYF.

This clonotype has only a few counts. The chain employs TRBV3-1 and TRBJ1-1; perhaps TRBD1 as D (6 bases). Trimming cost V 4 bases and J 2 bases, with 17 bases left between them. CDR1 and CDR2 (germline): LGHDT, YNNKEL (reference sequence). The CDR3 totals 16 residues. The CDR3 DNA follows: TGTGCCAGCAGCCCCCGGGGGGCCAGGACCAACACTGAAGCTTTCTTT. This sequence encodes CASSPRGARTNTEAFF.

This clonotype was counted many times. The V and J genes are TRBV7-8 and TRBJ2-2, with D uncertain. Germline loops: CDR1 SGHVS, CDR2 FQNEAQ. V lost 5 bases, J lost 6 bases, and 10 bases lay in between. This CDR3 region has 13 residues. DNA of the CDR3: TGTGCCAGCAGCATTAGTGAAGCCGGGGAGCTGTTTTTT. This encodes CASSISEAGELFF. Filled out from reference TRBV7-8 and TRBJ2-2, the complete variable domain reads GAGVSQSPRYKVAKRGQDVALRCDPISGHVSLFWYQQALGQGPEFLTYFQNEAQLDKSGLPSDRFFAERPEGSVSTLKIQRTQQEDSAVYLCASSISEAGELFFGEGSRLTVL.

There are many counts of this clonotype. The genes are TRBV7-8 and TRBJ1-5; unclear D gene. The V and J ends lost 5 bases and 4 bases respectively, with 9 bases between them. This CDR3 region has 13 residues. Germline V gene data show CDR1 as SGHVS and CDR2 as FQNEAQ. This CDR3 is CASSPDPNQPQHF. For the CDR3, the DNA is TGTGCCAGCAGCCCAGATCCGAATCAGCCCCAGCATTTT.

This clonotype was counted ten times or more. This sequence joins TRBV7-2 and TRBJ1-2; D not certain. Germline CDR1 is SGHTA and CDR2 is FQGNSA. The CDR3 sequence is 14 residues long. The V end lost 2 bases, the J end lost 2 bases, and 9 bases lay between the germline ends. The CDR3 spells CASSLSDKNYGYTF. CDR3 nucleotides: TGTGCCAGCAGCTTAAGTGACAAGAACTATGGCTACACCTTC. Looking up the rest from reference TRBV7-2 and TRBJ1-2 gives the full variable domain: GAGVSQSPSNKVTEKGKDVELRCDPISGHTALYWYRQSLGQGLEFLIYFQGNSAPDKSGLPSDRFSAERTGGSVSTLTIQRTQQEDSAVYLCASSLSDKNYGYTFGSGTRLTVV.

The chain employs TRBV20-1 and TRBJ1-5, with D unclear. Between the trimmed V and J ends, which lost 3 bases and 11 bases, there was a span of 17 bases. Germline V gene lookup returns CDR1 DFQATT and CDR2 SNEGSKA (reference sequence). The CDR3 length is 13 residues. The CDR3 bases are TGCAGTGCTAGTTCGGGAGCCTGGCATGCCCAGCATTTT. It codes for CSASSGAWHAQHF.

The sample holds many counts of this clonotype. This chain uses TRBV12-3 or TRBV12-4 with TRBJ1-5, with 10 bases that match TRBD1. This CDR3 has 16 amino acids. Unmatched junction bases numbered 3, after V lost 4 bases and J lost 0 bases. The CDR3: CASSSRTGGSNQPQHF. The CDR3 DNA reads as TGTGCCAGCAGTTCCCGGACAGGGGGTAGCAATCAGCCCCAGCATTTT.

This clonotype showed up many times. The rearrangement joins TRBV7-2 to TRBJ1-3; unclear D gene. Trimming stripped 1 base from V and 4 bases from J, with 11 bases between. The CDR3 is 15 amino acids. Germline assignment: CDR1 SGHTA and CDR2 FQGNSA. The CDR3: CASSLEQFDGNTIYF. In nucleotides, the CDR3 is TGTGCCAGCAGCTTAGAACAGTTTGACGGAAACACCATATATTTT.

In its sample, this clonotype was seen many times. The chain couples TRBV7-2 to TRBJ1-5; D is possibly TRBD1 (5 bases). The CDR3 contains 15 residues. CDR1 SGHTA and CDR2 FQGNSA come from the germline V gene. Trimming took 5 bases from V and 6 from J, leaving 17 bases between them. CDR3 in DNA: TGTGCCAGCAGCCCGAGGGACCGTACTGCTCAGCCCCAGCATTTT. Its translation: CASSPRDRTAQPQHF.

This clonotype was counted many times. V gene TRBV7-2 combines with J gene TRBJ2-5, with a possible D match to TRBD1 (6 bases). This CDR3 has 13 residues. Between the trimmed V and J ends, which lost 6 bases and 4 bases, there was a span of 12 bases. Germline CDR1 reads SGHTA; CDR2 reads FQGNSA. This CDR3 reads CASRQGGRETQYF. The CDR3 DNA is TGTGCCAGCAGACAGGGTGGGAGAGAGACCCAGTACTTC.

Concerning this clonotype: A single base separates this from a much larger clone, so it may be a read error. V is TRBV19 and J is TRBJ1-1; D not resolved. The V gene lost 6 bases and the J gene lost 3 bases, with 14 bases spanning the gap. CDR1 and CDR2 (germline): LNHDA, SQIVND (reference sequence). The CDR3 runs 14 residues. The CDR3 protein is CASRFGEVDTEAFF. DNA of the CDR3: TGTGCCAGTAGGTTCGGGGAAGTAGACACTGAAGCTTTCTTT. The complete variable domain, with remaining parts taken from reference TRBV19 and TRBJ1-1, reads DGGITQSPKYLFRKEGQNVTLSCEQNLNHDAMYWYRQDPGQGLRLIYYSQIVNDFQKGDIAEGYSVSREKKESFPLTVTSAQKNPTAFYLCASRFGEVDTEAFFGQGTRLTVV.

This clonotype was seen repeatedly, ten times or more. CDR3 nucleotide sequence: TGCGCCAGCAGCTATACTAGCGGGGGGACCGACAATGAGCAGTTCTTC. Translation: CASSYTSGGTDNEQFF. J is TRBJ2-1 and V is TRBV5-1; 12 nucleotides line up with TRBD2. V shed 3 bases, J shed 5 bases, and the junction held 6 bases outside the gene matches. Germline values: CDR1 SGHRS, CDR2 YFSETQ. This CDR3 has 16 residues.

V gene TRBV28 combines with J gene TRBJ1-1; perhaps TRBD1 as D (6 bases). This CDR3 has 16 amino acids. Germline V CDR1 and CDR2: MDHEN, SYDVKM. The ends were cut back, 5 bases at V and 4 bases at J, with 20 bases in the middle. The CDR3 loop is CASSPPGANLGTEAFF. The CDR3 DNA reads as TGTGCCAGCAGTCCCCCAGGGGCGAATCTTGGCACTGAAGCTTTCTTT.

This clonotype has a count of ten or more. The rearrangement links TRBV7-2 to TRBJ2-2, with D uncertain. Germline V lookup: CDR1 SGHTA, CDR2 FQGNSA. The CDR3 covers 16 residues. The V gene lost 1 base and the J gene lost 2 bases, with 11 bases spanning the gap. For the CDR3, the DNA is TGTGCCAGCAGCTTAGAGGTTTGGCAAAACACCGGGGAGCTGTTTTTT. As protein: CASSLEVWQNTGELFF.

Worth noting for this clonotype: One end of the junction is discordant with germline, which a read error may explain. This chain links TRBV7-9 with TRBJ2-5; D gene unclear. The CDR3 contains 16 residues. In germline, CDR1 is SEHNR, CDR2 FQNEAQ (reference sequence). DNA for the CDR3: TGTGCGAGCAGCAGATGGTCCGTTTTGGGGATGCAGACCCAGTACTTC. This translates into CASSRWSVLGMQTQYF.

V gene TRBV20-1 combines with J gene TRBJ1-6; D gene unclear. The V and J ends lost 2 bases and 3 bases respectively, with 5 bases between them. The germline gives CDR1 DFQATT, CDR2 SNEGSKA (reference sequence). The CDR3 runs to 13 residues. Written as DNA, the CDR3 is TGCAGTGCTAGACGGGACTATAATTCACCCCTCCACTTT. Amino acid sequence: CSARRDYNSPLHF.

This clonotype was recorded a few times. The chain carries TRBV7-9 and TRBJ1-1, with D perhaps matching TRBD1 (6 bases). The CDR3 is 15 residues long. Trimming pared 0 bases from V and 9 bases from J, leaving 17 bases between. Germline CDR1 SEHNR, CDR2 FQNEAQ (reference sequence). The DNA of the CDR3 is TGTGCCAGCAGCTTAGCGCTCCCTAAGGGGGGGCAAGCTTTCTTT. It encodes CASSLALPKGGQAFF.

This clonotype showed up many times. The chain is built from TRBV4-3 and TRBJ1-1; D is possibly TRBD1 (5 bases). Trimming took 3 bases from V and 3 from J, leaving 17 bases between them. CDR1 LGHNA and CDR2 YSLEER come from the germline V gene. This CDR3 spans 16 amino acids. The DNA of the CDR3 is TGCGCCAGCAGCCAGGGGTTTGGGGCGAGAGACACTGAAGCTTTCTTT. Protein: CASSQGFGARDTEAFF.

Ten or more counts support this clonotype. The chain recombines TRBV7-2 with TRBJ2-6; 9 bases fit TRBD2. There are 21 residues in the CDR3. V trimming: 1 base; J trimming: 3 bases; junction bases outside the gene matches: 16. Germline V gene sequence: CDR1 SGHTA, CDR2 FQGNSA. Here the CDR3 DNA reads TGTGCCAGCAGCTTAGGGGGTCGTCTAGCGGGATCGGGAGGTGGGGCCAACGTCCTGACTTTC. Residues: CASSLGGRLAGSGGGANVLTF.

This clonotype was seen many times. The chain uses TRBV28 and TRBJ1-1; D is perhaps TRBD1 (5 bases). Germline-derived CDR1 and CDR2 are MDHEN and SYDVKM. The length of the CDR3 is 13 residues. V was trimmed by 4 bases and J by 4 bases, leaving 10 bases between them. The CDR3 loop reads CASSSGTPTEAFF. CDR3 DNA sequence: TGTGCCAGCAGTTCGGGGACCCCCACTGAAGCTTTCTTT.